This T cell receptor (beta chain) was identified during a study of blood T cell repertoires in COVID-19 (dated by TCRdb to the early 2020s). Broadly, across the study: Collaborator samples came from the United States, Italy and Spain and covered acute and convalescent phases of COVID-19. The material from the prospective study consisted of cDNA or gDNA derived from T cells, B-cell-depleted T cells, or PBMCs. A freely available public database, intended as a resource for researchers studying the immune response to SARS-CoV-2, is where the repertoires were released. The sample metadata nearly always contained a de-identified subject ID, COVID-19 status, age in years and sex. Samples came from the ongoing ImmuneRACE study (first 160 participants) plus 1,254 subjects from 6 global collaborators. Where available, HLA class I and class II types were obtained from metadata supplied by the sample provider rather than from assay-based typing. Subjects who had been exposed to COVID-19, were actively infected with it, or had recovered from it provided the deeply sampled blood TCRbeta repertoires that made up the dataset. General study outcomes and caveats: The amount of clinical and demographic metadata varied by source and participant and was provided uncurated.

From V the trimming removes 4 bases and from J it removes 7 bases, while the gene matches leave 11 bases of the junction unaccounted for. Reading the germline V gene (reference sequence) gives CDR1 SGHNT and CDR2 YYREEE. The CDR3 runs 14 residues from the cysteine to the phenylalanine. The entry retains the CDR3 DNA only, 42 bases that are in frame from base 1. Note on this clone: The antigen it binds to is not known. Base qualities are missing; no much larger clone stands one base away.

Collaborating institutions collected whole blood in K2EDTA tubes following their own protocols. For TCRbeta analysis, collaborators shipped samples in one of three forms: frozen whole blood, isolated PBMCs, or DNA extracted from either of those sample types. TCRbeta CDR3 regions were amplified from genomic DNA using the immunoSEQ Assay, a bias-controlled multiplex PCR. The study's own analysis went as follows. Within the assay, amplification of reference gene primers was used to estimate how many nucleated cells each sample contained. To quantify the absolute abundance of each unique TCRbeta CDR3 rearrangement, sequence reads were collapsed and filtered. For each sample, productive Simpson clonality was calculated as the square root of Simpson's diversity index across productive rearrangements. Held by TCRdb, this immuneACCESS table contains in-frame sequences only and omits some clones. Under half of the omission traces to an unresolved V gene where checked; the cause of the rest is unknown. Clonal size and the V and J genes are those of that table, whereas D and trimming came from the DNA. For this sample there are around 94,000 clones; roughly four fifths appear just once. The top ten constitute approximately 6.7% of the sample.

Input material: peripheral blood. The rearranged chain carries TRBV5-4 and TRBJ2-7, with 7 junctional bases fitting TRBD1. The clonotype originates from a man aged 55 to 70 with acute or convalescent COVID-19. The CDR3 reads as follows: CASSPRTGVNEQYF. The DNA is TGTGCCAGCAGCCCTCGGACAGGAGTGAATGAGCAGTACTTC.